These T cell receptor beta chains were read from a single sample in a study of blood T cell repertoires in COVID-19. Sequencing used immunoSEQ multiplex PCR; TCRdb keeps in-frame clones, though not all of them. The data hold tens of thousands of clones, with more than 70% observed a single time. Sequenced input: peripheral blood. The receptors here all came from a woman in her 70s with acute or convalescent COVID-19. CDR3s include the opening cysteine and the closing phenylalanine or tryptophan. A D gene is named only where the DNA matches it firmly. Clone sizes are given selectively: once, few, many, or a class where the clone is expanded.

clone_size d_call j_call v_call cdr3_nt cdr3_aa
NA NA TRBJ1-2 TRBV5-1 TGCGCCAGCAGCTTAACAGGGAGCCCAGGGCGGGGCTACACCTTC CASSLTGSPGRGYTF
NA TRBD2 TRBJ2-3 TRBV10-3 TGTGCCATCAGTGAGTCAAGCGGGGGGGTTGCAGATACGCAGTATTTT CAISESSGGVADTQYF
NA TRBD1 TRBJ1-1 TRBV19 TGTGCCAGTAGTCTAGGACAGGGGTGGGGCACTGAAGCTTTCTTT CASSLGQGWGTEAFF
NA TRBD2 TRBJ2-1 TRBV6-2/TRBV6-3 TGTGCCAGCAGTTACCCCCCCGAGCGGGAGGGTAAGGATGAGCAGTTCTTC CASSYPPEREGKDEQFF
NA NA TRBJ1-1 TRBV19 TGTGCCAGTAGTTCCGGTTTCTGGAACACTGAAGCTTTCTTT CASSSGFWNTEAFF
once TRBD2 TRBJ2-5 TRBV7-9 TGTGCCAGCAGCTTTGGGGCGGGAGGCGGAGAGACCCAGTACTTC CASSFGAGGGETQYF
few NA TRBJ2-5 TRBV7-6 TGTGCCAGCAGCTTAGGCAGACAAGAGACCCAGTACTTC CASSLGRQETQYF
NA NA TRBJ2-1 TRBV10-2 TGCGCCAGCAACAGCGGGTTTTCCTACAATGAGCAGTTCTTC CASNSGFSYNEQFF
NA TRBD1 TRBJ2-2 TRBV5-8 TGTGCCAGCGCATCGGGACAGCTATCCACCGGGGAGCTGTTTTTT CASASGQLSTGELFF
few NA TRBJ2-3 TRBV27 TGTGCCAGCAGTTTAAGCATTACAGGGTTTTCGATGACAGATACGCAGTATTTT CASSLSITGFSMTDTQYF
once NA TRBJ1-3 TRBV5-1 TGCGCCAGCAGTACATCGGGCAGGGGATCTTACGGAAACACCATATATTTT CASSTSGRGSYGNTIYF
many NA TRBJ2-2 TRBV18 TGTGCCAGCTCACCACCGTCGACAGGCATTAACACCGGGGAGCTGTTTTTT CASSPPSTGINTGELFF
NA TRBD1 TRBJ1-4 TRBV7-8 TGTGCCAGCAGCTCAAGGACAGGGGGGGGTGAAAAACTGTTTTTT CASSSRTGGGEKLFF
NA NA TRBJ1-5 TRBV4-1 TGCGCCAGCAGCCAAGACCCCGGAGGGGCCGGGGGAATCATGGCCCAGCATTTT CASSQDPGGAGGIMAQHF
NA NA TRBJ2-5 TRBV5-1 TGCGCCAGCAGCCCGGGCCTCGGGGGAGAGACCCAGTACTTC CASSPGLGGETQYF
NA TRBD1 TRBJ2-5 TRBV11-2 TGTGCCAGCAGCCTAGGACAGGGAGAGTACTTC CASSLGQGEYF
NA NA TRBJ2-3 TRBV3-1/TRBV3-2 TGTGCCAGCAGCCCAACAGGGCGGGGCACAGATACGCAGTATTTT CASSPTGRGTDTQYF
NA TRBD1 TRBJ1-1 TRBV30 TGTGCCTGGAGCGGGTCCCAGGGGGCGTTCACTGAAGCTTTCTTT CAWSGSQGAFTEAFF
NA NA TRBJ2-4 TRBV11-2 TGTGCCAGCAGCTTAGGGGGGCAGGGTAATGTTCAGTACTTC CASSLGGQGNVQYF
NA TRBD2 TRBJ2-1 TRBV6-6 TGTGCCACCTTAGCTAGCGGCTCCTACAATGAGCAGTTCTTC CATLASGSYNEQFF
NA NA TRBJ1-5 TRBV19 TGTGCCAGTAGTTACAGTTCCAATCAGCCCCAGCATTTT CASSYSSNQPQHF
NA TRBD1 TRBJ1-4 TRBV6-1 TGTGCCAGCAGTGACAGGGGGCGGACTAATGAAAAACTGTTTTTT CASSDRGRTNEKLFF
NA TRBD2 TRBJ2-1 TRBV30 TGTGCCTGGAGTGTAGGAACCGGGACTAGCATGAGCCTCTACAATGAGCAGTTCTTC CAWSVGTGTSMSLYNEQFF
NA TRBD1 TRBJ2-2 TRBV2 TGTGCCAGCAGTGAACCCCGACTGGACAGGGGGAGGTTCGGGGAGCTGTTTTTT CASSEPRLDRGRFGELFF
NA TRBD1 TRBJ2-1 TRBV5-1 TGCGCCAGCTACCGGGACAGGGGAGGCAATGAGCAGTTCTTC CASYRDRGGNEQFF
NA NA TRBJ2-5 TRBV3-1/TRBV3-2 TGTGCCAGCAGCGAATTTCGGGAGACTAACCAAGAGACCCAGTACTTC CASSEFRETNQETQYF
NA TRBD2 TRBJ2-3 TRBV24-1 TGTGCCACCAGCTGGACTAGCGGGAGGGCCGGGGGAGATACGCAGTATTTT CATSWTSGRAGGDTQYF
NA TRBD2 TRBJ2-6 TRBV6-7 TGTGCCAGCAGTTACTCGAGGGGTAGCGGGAGAGGAGGGGCCAACGTCCTGACTTTC CASSYSRGSGRGGANVLTF
NA NA TRBJ1-3 TRBV5-4 TGTGCCAGCAGCTTGTATGGAAACACCATATATTTT CASSLYGNTIYF